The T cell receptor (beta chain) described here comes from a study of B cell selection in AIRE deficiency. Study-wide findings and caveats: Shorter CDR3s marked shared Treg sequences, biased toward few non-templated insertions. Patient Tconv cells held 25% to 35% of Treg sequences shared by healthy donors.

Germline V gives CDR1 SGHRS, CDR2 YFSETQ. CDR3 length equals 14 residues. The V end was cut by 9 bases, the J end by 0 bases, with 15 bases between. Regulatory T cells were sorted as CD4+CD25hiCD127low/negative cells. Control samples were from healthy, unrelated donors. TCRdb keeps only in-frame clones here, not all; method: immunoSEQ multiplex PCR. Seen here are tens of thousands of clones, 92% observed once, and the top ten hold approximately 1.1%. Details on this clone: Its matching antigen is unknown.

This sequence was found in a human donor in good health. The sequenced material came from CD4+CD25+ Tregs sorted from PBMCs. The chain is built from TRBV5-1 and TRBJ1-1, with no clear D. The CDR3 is CATQFRGMNTEAFF. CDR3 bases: TGCGCCACCCAATTCCGGGGAATGAACACTGAAGCTTTCTTT.